A single sample gave rise to the 6 T cell receptor beta chains below, sequenced in a study of PD-1 blockade in classical Hodgkin lymphoma. Assay: immunoSEQ multiplex PCR; the TCRdb copy retains only in-frame clones and omits some. The sample lists about 28,000 clones; roughly 80% were seen once. The time point: cycle 4 day 1 (C4D1), after 6 weeks of nivolumab. All the patients suffered relapse after autologous stem cell transplantation, and brentuximab vedotin exposure differed. CD4+ T cells were purified from thawed PBMCs by negative selection. The sequenced sample was CD4+ T cells from blood, obtained before the fourth cycle of nivolumab. The receptor source for this set is a human donor with classical Hodgkin lymphoma.

The chain links TRBV6-5 to TRBJ1-4; D is uncertain. V was shortened by 0 bases and J by 4 bases, with 6 bases between the two germline ends. Looked up from germline, CDR1 is MNHEY and CDR2 is SVGAGI. The CDR3 has 14 amino acids. DNA of the CDR3: TGTGCCAGCAGTTACTCGAGCGATAATGAAAAACTGTTTTTT. Encoded protein: CASSYSSDNEKLFF.

This chain uses TRBV19 with TRBJ1-5; unclear D gene. This CDR3 spans 13 amino acids. V lost 9 bases, J lost 4 bases, and 13 bases lay in between. Germline V gene data show CDR1 as LNHDA and CDR2 as SQIVND (reference sequence). This CDR3 is CASGIEANQPQHF. The CDR3 region has the DNA TGTGCCAGCGGAATCGAGGCAAATCAGCCCCAGCATTTT.

V is TRBV7-6 and J is TRBJ2-2; the D is unclear. V was clipped by 5 bases and J by 0 bases, with 1 base between them. CDR3 length: 12 amino acids. In germline, CDR1 is SGHVS, CDR2 FNYEAQ. The CDR3 sequence is CASSPNTGELFF. In DNA, the CDR3 is TGTGCCAGCAGCCCGAACACCGGGGAGCTGTTTTTT.

This rearrangement joins TRBV7-9 to TRBJ2-7; D perhaps matches TRBD1 (7 bases). V lost 3 bases, J lost 7 bases, and 13 bases lay in between. This CDR3 spans 13 amino acids. The germline CDR1 and CDR2 sequences are SEHNR and FQNEAQ (reference sequence). CDR3 in amino acids: CASSLTGRGEQYF. CDR3 DNA: TGTGCCAGCAGCTTGACAGGGCGGGGAGAGCAGTACTTC.

The rearrangement links TRBV28 to TRBJ1-2; D is ambiguous. This CDR3 contains 14 residues. Germline CDR1 reads MDHEN; CDR2 reads SYDVKM. V was cut by 1 base and J by 6 bases, with 12 bases left in between. CDR3 DNA sequence: TGTGCCAGCAGTTTATTGACCGGCGGACATGGCTACACCTTC. This gives the protein CASSLLTGGHGYTF.

The CDR3 region is CASVTGVNTEAFF. The CDR3 nucleotides read TGTGCCAGCGTGACAGGGGTGAACACTGAAGCTTTCTTT. The chain employs TRBV2 and TRBJ1-1; 8 positions agree with TRBD1. This CDR3 region has 13 residues. V dropped 8 bases and J dropped 0; count of bases not matched to a gene: 2. The germline CDR1 and CDR2 sequences are SNHLY and FYNNEI.